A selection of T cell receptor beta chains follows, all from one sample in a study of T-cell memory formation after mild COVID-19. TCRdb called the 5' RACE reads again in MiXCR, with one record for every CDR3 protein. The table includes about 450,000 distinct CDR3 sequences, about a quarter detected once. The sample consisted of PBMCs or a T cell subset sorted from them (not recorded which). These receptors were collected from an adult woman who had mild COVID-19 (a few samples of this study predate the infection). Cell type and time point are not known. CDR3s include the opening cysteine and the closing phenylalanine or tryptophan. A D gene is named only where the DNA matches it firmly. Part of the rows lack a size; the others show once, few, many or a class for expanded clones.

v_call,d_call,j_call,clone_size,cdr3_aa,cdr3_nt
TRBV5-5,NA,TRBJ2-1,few,CASSLTLATVMDEQFF,TGTGCCAGCAGCCTAACTTTGGCCACCGTTATGGATGAGCAGTTCTTC
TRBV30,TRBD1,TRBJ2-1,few,CASTRGLSYNEQFF,TGTGCCTCAACCAGGGGGCTCTCCTACAATGAGCAGTTCTTC
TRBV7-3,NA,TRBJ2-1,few,CASSPPGASYNEQFF,TGTGCCAGCAGTCCTCCCGGAGCGTCGTATAATGAGCAGTTCTTC
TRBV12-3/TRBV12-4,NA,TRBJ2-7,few,CASREGLSYEQYF,TGTGCCAGCAGGGAGGGCCTTTCCTACGAGCAGTACTTC
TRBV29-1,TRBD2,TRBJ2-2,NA,CSVRLAGVKTGELFF,TGCAGCGTTCGTCTAGCGGGAGTAAAGACCGGGGAGCTGTTTTTT
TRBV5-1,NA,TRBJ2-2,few,CASSRRGSTETGELFF,TGCGCCAGCAGCCGACGGGGGTCGACCGAGACCGGGGAGCTGTTTTTT
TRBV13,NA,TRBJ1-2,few,CASSSTVSGGYTF,TGTGCCAGCAGCTCGACCGTCTCGGGTGGCTACACCTTC
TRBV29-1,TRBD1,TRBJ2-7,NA,CSVTGLLSYEQYF,TGCAGCGTGACAGGGCTGCTTTCCTACGAGCAGTACTTC
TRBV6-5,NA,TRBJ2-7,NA,CASSYGWGYEQYF,TGTGCCAGCAGTTACGGGTGGGGGTACGAGCAGTACTTC
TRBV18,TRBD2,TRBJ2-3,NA,CASSRKRGDGTDTQYF,TGTGCCAGCTCCCGTAAGCGGGGGGACGGCACAGATACGCAGTATTTT
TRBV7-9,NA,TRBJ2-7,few,CASSPDEGYEQYF,TGTGCCAGCAGCCCAGACGAGGGTTACGAGCAGTACTTC
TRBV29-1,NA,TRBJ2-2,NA,CSVTTLSNGELFF,TGCAGCGTCACCACATTGAGTAACGGGGAGCTGTTTTTT
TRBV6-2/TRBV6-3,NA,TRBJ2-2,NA,CASSLQTGELFF,TGTGCCAGCAGTTTGCAGACCGGGGAGCTGTTTTTT
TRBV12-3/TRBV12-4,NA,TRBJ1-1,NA,CASRRGVGAFF,TGTGCCAGCAGGCGGGGAGTTGGAGCTTTCTTT
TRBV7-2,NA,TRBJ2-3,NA,CASSLYAVSRERGTDTQYF,TGTGCCAGCAGCTTATATGCCGTTAGCCGGGAGCGGGGCACAGATACGCAGTATTTT
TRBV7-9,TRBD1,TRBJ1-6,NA,CASSPWDRDSGSPLHF,TGTGCCAGCAGCCCCTGGGACAGGGATTCGGGTTCACCCCTCCACTTT
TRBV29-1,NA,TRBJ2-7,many,CSVEGTASYEQYF,TGCAGCGTTGAAGGGACGGCCTCCTACGAGCAGTACTTC
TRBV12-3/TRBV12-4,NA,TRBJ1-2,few,CASSSANRMAGGYTF,TGTGCCAGCAGTTCGGCCAACAGGATGGCGGGTGGCTACACCTTC
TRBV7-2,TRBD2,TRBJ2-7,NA,CASSLVPRGNSYEQYF,TGTGCCAGCAGCCTGGTACCGCGGGGGAACTCCTACGAGCAGTACTTC
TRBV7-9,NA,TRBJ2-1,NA,CASSATGTYNEQFF,TGTGCCAGCAGCGCGACTGGAACCTACAATGAGCAGTTCTTC
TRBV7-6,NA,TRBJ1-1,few,CASNSYGTADEAFF,TGTGCCAGCAACTCATATGGTACAGCCGATGAAGCTTTCTTT
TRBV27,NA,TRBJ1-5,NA,CASRATGGVNQPQHF,TGTGCCAGCAGAGCGACAGGCGGGGTCAATCAGCCCCAGCATTTT